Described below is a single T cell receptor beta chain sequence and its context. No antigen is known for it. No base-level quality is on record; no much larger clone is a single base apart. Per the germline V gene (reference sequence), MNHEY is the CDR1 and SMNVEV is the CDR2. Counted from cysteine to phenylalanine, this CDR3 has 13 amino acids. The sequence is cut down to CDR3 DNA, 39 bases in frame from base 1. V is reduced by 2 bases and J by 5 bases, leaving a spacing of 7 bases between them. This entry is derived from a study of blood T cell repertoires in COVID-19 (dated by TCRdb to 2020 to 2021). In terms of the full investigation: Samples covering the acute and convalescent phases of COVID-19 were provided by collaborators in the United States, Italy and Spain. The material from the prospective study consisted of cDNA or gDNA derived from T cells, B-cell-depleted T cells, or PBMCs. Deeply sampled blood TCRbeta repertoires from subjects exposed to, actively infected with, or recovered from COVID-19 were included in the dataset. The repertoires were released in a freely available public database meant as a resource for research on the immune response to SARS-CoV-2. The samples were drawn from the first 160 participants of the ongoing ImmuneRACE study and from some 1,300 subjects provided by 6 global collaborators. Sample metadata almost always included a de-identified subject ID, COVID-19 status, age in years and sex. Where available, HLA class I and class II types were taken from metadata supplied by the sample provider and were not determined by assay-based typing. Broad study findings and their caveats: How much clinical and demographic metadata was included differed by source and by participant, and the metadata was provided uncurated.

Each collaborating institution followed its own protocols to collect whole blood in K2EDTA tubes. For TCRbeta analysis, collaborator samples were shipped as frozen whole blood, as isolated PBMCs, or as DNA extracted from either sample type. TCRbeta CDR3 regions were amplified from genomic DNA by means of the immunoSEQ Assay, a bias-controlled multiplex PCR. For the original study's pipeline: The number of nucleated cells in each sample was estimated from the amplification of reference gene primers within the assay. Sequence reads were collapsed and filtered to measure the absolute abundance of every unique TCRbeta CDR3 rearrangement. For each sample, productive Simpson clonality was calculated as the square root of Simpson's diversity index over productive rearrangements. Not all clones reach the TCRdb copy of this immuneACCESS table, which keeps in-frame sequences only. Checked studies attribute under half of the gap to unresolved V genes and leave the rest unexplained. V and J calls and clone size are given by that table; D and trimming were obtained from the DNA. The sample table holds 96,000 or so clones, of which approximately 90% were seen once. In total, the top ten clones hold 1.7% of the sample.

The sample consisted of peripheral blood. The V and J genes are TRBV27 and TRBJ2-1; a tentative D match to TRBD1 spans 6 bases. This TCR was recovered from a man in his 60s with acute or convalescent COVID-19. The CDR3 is CASSLTGHNEQFF. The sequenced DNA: TGTGCCAGCAGTTTAACAGGGCACAATGAGCAGTTCTTC.